This TCR beta chain was obtained from a study of T cell responses to AZD1222 COVID-19 vaccine. Whole-study findings and limits: Just 5 to 7 AZD1222 recipients tested seropositive at baseline.

Clones were read by immunoSEQ multiplex PCR, and TCRdb kept only the in-frame ones, dropping some. The data show fewer than 130,000 clones, with about 88% seen just once and roughly 1.6% held by the top ten. About this clone: Its antigen remains unknown.

V shed 4 bases and J shed 2 bases, with 12 bases lying between them. Germline assignment: CDR1 SGHAT and CDR2 FQNNGV. The CDR3 is made up of 14 amino acids. The sequence was obtained from an adult in good health. The chain employs TRBV11-2 and TRBJ2-7, with D possibly being TRBD1 (5 bases). Sample: peripheral blood, taken on day 0 of AZD1222 vaccination. The CDR3 DNA is TGTGCCAGCAGCTGGGGCTTCAGCGCCTACGAGCAGTACTTC. It codes for CASSWGFSAYEQYF.